This paragraph reports one TCR beta chain. The antigen is not known. Alongside a J-beta primer mix, a sample-barcoded 5' primer served in a second PCR lasting roughly 7 to 11 cycles. TCRdb re-called the 5' RACE reads through MiXCR, storing one row per CDR3 protein. The sample shows some 1.5 million distinct CDR3 sequences, under 55% of them seen only once. The data belong to a study of blood T cells in healthy people across ages. V lost 2 bases and J 7 bases, leaving 15 bases between the germline ends. The CDR3 covers 14 residues. Germline V lookup: CDR1 MGHRA, CDR2 YSYEKL. Study-wide results and limits: Donors of long life had a larger count of naive CD4+ cells and greater diversity than aged donors.

The chain uses TRBV4-1 and TRBJ2-7; either TRBD1 or TRBD2 may fit D (5 bases each). This TCR was recovered from a woman aged 18-29 years in good health. The sample taken for sequencing was blood. DNA of the CDR3: TGCGCCAGCAGCCAAAAGGGGAGTCCGGGTGAGCAGTACTTC. Translated: CASSQKGSPGEQYF.